The present T cell receptor beta chain was sequenced within a study of shared clonotypes between healthy human individuals. At the level of the study: For every donor, three CD4 naive, three CD4 memory, two CD8 naive and one CD8 memory plates were used.

Germline CDR1 MNHEY, CDR2 SVGAGI. CDR3 size: 16 residues. CD45RO-negative CD8 cells positively selected for CCR7 made up the naive population, which excluded terminally differentiated effector memory CD45RA+ cells. Healthy HIV-negative adults without recent acute infections or vaccinations served as donors. Donors, without exception, were Caucasian adults residing in Nashville, Tennessee. Here immunoSEQ multiplex PCR was the method, and the copy in TCRdb shows in-frame clones only, minus some. The sample has roughly 850,000 clones, 96% seen once. Study-level results: Relative to memory subsets, naive subsets generally showed larger estimated richness.

As concerns this clone: The antigen is unknown. An end of the junction differs from the germline gene, which may be a read error.

The sequenced material came from naive CD8+ T cells sorted from blood. The origin of this receptor is a man aged 25 to 40 in good health. This sequence joins TRBV6-5 and TRBJ2-1, with 11 bases matching TRBD2. CDR3 in amino acids: CASSYSRGLAVNEQFF. CDR3 nucleotide sequence: TGTGCCAGCAGCTACTCCAGGGGACTAGCGGTTAATGAGCAGTTCTTC.